Detailed here is one T cell receptor (beta chain). The data are from a study of spatial heterogeneity in lung cancer. Study-level information: Detected sequences consistently included more beta-chain ones than alpha-chain ones.

V lost 4 bases and J 2 bases, leaving 15 bases between the germline ends. The CDR3 extends over 15 amino acids. The germline V gene encodes CDR1 SGHRS and CDR2 YFSETQ. Time point reported: sample taken at primary tumor resection. The input material, whole RNA from tumor, nontumor lung or frozen PBMC, was sequenced unsorted. TCRdb re-analysed the 5' RACE reads in MiXCR, keeping a single row per CDR3 protein. The sample contains tens of thousands of distinct CDR3 sequences, around an eighth of which appear only once. This TCR derives from a male donor with early-stage non-small cell lung cancer. The chain couples TRBV5-1 to TRBJ2-5; D is uncertain. This specimen consisted of PBMCs, obtained at surgery. CDR3 in amino acids: CASSPVATLQETQYF. CDR3 bases: TGCGCCAGCAGCCCCGTGGCTACTCTACAAGAGACCCAGTACTTC.